This entry concerns a single T cell receptor beta chain. Its antigen is unknown. This PCR relied on a set of 60 Vbeta primers and 13 Jbeta primers. Only in-frame clones appear in the TCRdb table, and some are missing; sequencing was by immunoSEQ multiplex PCR. In the table there are roughly 140,000 clones, 72% of which are singletons. The data derive from a study of cytomegalovirus exposure and HLA in healthy donors. Looking at the study overall: Unique TCRs numbering some 77 million, obtained from HLA-typed donors, made up an early data release.

Study outcomes and limitations: As a later analysis showed, several of the most significant clusters appeared to be linked to common viral pathogens. In vitro, a few CMV-associated chains proved specific for CMV antigens. A later analysis linked a missense DCLRE1C variant to TCR beta V- and J-gene trimming.

Sequenced material: PBMCs. This receptor was taken from a middle-aged man in good health and CMV-seronegative.

The DNA for the CDR3 is TGCGCCAGCAGCTTGGAGGACACAACTAATGAAAAACTGTTTTTT. Translation gives CASSLEDTTNEKLFF. The chain links TRBV5-1 to TRBJ1-4, with D possibly matching TRBD1 (5 bases). V was shortened by 0 bases and J by 0 bases, with 6 bases between the two germline ends. Germline V CDR1 and CDR2: SGHRS, YFSETQ. The CDR3 contains 15 residues.